Sequencing of this T cell receptor (beta chain) was carried out in a study of blood T cell repertoires in COVID-19. At the level of the study: COVID-19 samples, acute and convalescent, were from the United States, Italy and Spain. From T cells, B-cell-depleted T cells, or PBMCs came the material, which was cDNA or gDNA.

Donors in Cohort 3 who had recovered were those with two negative PCRs, healthcare professional clearance, or resolution of their symptoms. V dropped 7 bases and J dropped 7; count of bases not matched to a gene: 6. CDR1 is SGHVS and CDR2 is FQNEAQ in the germline V gene. There are 15 residues in the CDR3. Authors' analysis steps: By means of reference gene primer amplification, nucleated cell counts were estimated. The assay was immunoSEQ multiplex PCR, and TCRdb's table has in-frame clones only and misses some. That table gives V, J and clone size, and the DNA gave D and trimming. Altogether 350,000 to 400,000 clones are present, more than 75% being singletons, with the ten largest covering around 1.2%.

The clonotype was recovered from a woman younger than 30 who had recovered from COVID-19. The rearrangement links TRBV7-8 to TRBJ2-1, with TRBD2 matching 14 bases. Sequenced input: PBMCs or T cells enriched from blood (not recorded which). The chain's CDR3 is CASTMGTSGGNEQFF. CDR3 in DNA: TGTGCCAGCACCATGGGGACTAGCGGGGGAAATGAGCAGTTCTTC. The whole variable domain, remainder taken from reference TRBV7-8 and TRBJ2-1, is GAGVSQSPRYKVAKRGQDVALRCDPISGHVSLFWYQQALGQGPEFLTYFQNEAQLDKSGLPSDRFFAERPEGSVSTLKIQRTQQEDSAVYLCASTMGTSGGNEQFFGPGTRLTVL.